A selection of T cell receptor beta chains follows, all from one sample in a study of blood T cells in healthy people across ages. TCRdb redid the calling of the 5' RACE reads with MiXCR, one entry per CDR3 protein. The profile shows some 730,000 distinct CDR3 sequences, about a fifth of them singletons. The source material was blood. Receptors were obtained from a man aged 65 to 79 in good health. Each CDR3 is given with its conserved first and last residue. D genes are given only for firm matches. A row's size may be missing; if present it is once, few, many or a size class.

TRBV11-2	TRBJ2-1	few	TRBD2	CASSLGTTSGGIYNEQFF	TGTGCCAGCAGCCTCGGGACGACTAGCGGGGGAATCTACAATGAGCAGTTCTTC
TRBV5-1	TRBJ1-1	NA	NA	CASSAQFQGRTEAFF	TGCGCCAGCAGCGCCCAATTCCAGGGGAGGACTGAAGCTTTCTTT
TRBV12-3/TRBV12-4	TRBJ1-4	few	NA	CASSSSRGHEKLFF	TGTGCCAGCAGTTCCTCCCGGGGCCATGAAAAACTGTTTTTT
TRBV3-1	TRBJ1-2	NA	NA	CASSQGSGYGYTF	TGTGCCAGCAGCCAAGGTTCTGGCTATGGCTACACCTTC
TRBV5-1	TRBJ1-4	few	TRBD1	CASSLPGQAEKLFF	TGCGCCAGCAGCTTGCCGGGACAGGCTGAAAAACTGTTTTTT
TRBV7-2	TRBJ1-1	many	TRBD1	CASSSQGAWNTEAFF	TGTGCCAGCAGCTCACAGGGGGCTTGGAACACTGAAGCTTTCTTT
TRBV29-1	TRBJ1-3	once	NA	CSVLAGNTIYF	TGCAGCGTTCTGGCAGGGAACACCATATATTTT
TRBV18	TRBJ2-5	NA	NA	CATTGGRQETQYF	TGTGCCACCACCGGAGGTCGTCAAGAGACCCAGTACTTC
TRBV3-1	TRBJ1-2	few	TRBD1	CASRTGQGYGYTF	TGTGCCAGCAGGACTGGACAGGGCTATGGCTACACCTTC
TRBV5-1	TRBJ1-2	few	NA	CASSRADGYGYTF	TGCGCCAGCAGCAGGGCAGATGGCTATGGCTACACCTTC
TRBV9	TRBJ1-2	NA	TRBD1	CASSVGQGNYGYTF	TGTGCCAGCAGCGTAGGACAGGGTAACTATGGCTACACCTTC
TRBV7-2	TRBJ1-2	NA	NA	CASSFTTTTF	TGTGCCAGCAGCTTCACCACTACAACCTTC
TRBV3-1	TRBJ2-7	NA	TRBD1	CASSQDWDRQYEQYF	TGTGCCAGCAGCCAAGATTGGGACAGACAGTACGAGCAGTACTTC
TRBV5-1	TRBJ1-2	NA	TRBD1	CASSPGTGTNYGYTF	TGCGCCAGCAGCCCCGGGACAGGAACTAACTATGGCTACACCTTC
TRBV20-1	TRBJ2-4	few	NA	CSARSPIAKNIQYF	TGCAGTGCTAGAAGCCCTATAGCCAAAAACATTCAGTACTTC
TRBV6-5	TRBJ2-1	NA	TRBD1	CASSFRQGLYNEQFF	TGTGCCAGCAGTTTCCGACAGGGCCTTTACAATGAGCAGTTCTTC
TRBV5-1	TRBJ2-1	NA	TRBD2	CASSLGATSGYNEQFF	TGCGCCAGCAGCTTGGGGGCGACTAGCGGGTACAATGAGCAGTTCTTC